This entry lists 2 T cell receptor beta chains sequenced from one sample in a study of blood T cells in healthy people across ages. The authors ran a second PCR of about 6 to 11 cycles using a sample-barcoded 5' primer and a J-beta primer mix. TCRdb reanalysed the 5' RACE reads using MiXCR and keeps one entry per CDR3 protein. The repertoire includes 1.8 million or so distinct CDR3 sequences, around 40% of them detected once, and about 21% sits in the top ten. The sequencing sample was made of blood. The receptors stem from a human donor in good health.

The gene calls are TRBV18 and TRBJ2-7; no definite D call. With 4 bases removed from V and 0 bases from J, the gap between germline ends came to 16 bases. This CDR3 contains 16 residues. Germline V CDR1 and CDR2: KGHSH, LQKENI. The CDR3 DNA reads TGTGCCAGCTCACGAGGCGGCCCTACAAGCTCCTACGAGCAGTACTTC. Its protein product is CASSRGGPTSSYEQYF.

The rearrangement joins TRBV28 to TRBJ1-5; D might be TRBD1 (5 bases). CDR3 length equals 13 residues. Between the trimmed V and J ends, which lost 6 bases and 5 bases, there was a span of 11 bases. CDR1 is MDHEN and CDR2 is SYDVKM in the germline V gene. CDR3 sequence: CASSRDGYQPQHF. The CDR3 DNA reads TGTGCCAGCAGCCGGGACGGCTATCAGCCCCAGCATTTT.